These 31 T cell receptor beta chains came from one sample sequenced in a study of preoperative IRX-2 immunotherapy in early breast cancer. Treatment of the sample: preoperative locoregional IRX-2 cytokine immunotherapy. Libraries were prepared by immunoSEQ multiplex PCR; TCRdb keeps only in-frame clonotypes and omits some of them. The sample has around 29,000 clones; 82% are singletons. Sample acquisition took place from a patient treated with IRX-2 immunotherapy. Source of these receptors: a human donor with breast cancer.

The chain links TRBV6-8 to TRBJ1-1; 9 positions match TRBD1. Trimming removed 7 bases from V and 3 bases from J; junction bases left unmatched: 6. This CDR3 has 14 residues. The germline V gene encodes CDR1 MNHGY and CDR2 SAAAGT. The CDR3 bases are TGTGCCAGCAAGTACAGGGGGCGCGACACTGAAGCTTTCTTT. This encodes CASKYRGRDTEAFF.

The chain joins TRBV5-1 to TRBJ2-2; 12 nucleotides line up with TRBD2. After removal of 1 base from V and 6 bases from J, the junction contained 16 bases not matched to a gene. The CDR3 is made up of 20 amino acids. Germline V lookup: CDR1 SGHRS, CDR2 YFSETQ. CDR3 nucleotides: TGCGCCAGCAGCTTGAGCCCGTCTAGCGGGAGGGCCCTCAGTGCCGGGGAGCTGTTTTTT. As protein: CASSLSPSSGRALSAGELFF.

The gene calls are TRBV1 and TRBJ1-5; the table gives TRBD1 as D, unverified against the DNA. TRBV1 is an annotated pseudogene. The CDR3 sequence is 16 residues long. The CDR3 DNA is TGCGCCAGCAGCCAAGAACCCCCGGGACAGTTTCAGCCCCAGCATTTT. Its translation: CASSQEPPGQFQPQHF.

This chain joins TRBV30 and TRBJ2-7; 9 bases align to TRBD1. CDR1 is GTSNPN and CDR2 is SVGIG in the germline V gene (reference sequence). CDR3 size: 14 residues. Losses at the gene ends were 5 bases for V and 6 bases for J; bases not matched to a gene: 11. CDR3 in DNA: TGTGCCTGGGCCCCCGGGACAGGGTTACTCGAGCAGTACTTC. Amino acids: CAWAPGTGLLEQYF.

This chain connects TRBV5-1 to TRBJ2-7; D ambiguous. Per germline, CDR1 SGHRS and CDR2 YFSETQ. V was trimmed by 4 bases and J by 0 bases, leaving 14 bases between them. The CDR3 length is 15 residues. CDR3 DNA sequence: TGCGCCAGCAGCCGCGCAGGCATTAGCTCCTACGAGCAGTACTTC. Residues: CASSRAGISSYEQYF.

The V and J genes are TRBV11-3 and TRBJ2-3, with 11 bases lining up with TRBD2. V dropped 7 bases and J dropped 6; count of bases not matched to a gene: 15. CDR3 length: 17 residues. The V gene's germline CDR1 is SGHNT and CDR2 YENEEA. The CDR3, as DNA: TGTGCCAGCATCCAGAGGGCTAGCGGGGGGTTAGATGATACGCAGTATTTT. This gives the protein CASIQRASGGLDDTQYF. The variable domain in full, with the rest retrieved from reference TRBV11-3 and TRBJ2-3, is EAGVVQSPRYKIIEKKQPVAFWCNPISGHNTLYWYLQNLGQGPELLIRYENEEAVDDSQLPKDRFSAERLKGVDSTLKIQPAELGDSAVYLCASIQRASGGLDDTQYFGPGTRLTVL.

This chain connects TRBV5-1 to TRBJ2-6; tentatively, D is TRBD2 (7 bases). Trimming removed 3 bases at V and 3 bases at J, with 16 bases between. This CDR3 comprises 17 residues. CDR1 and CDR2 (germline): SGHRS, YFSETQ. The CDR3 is CASSSYKGGLGANVLTF. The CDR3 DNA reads TGCGCCAGCAGCTCCTACAAGGGGGGGCTTGGGGCCAACGTCCTGACTTTC.

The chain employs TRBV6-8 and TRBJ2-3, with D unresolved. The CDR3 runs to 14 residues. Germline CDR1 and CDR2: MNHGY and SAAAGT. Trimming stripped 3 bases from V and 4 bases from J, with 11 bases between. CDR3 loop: CASSYLRRADTQYF. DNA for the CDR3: TGTGCCAGCAGTTATCTGCGGAGAGCAGATACGCAGTATTTT.

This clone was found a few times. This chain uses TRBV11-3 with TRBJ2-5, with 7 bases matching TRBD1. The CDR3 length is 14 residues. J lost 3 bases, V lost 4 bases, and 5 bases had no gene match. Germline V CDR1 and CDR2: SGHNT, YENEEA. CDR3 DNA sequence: TGTGCCAGCAGCTCCGGGACAGTAAAAGAGACCCAGTACTTC. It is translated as CASSSGTVKETQYF.

CDR3: CASQGAGQPQHF. CDR3 bases: TGTGCCAGCCAGGGGGCCGGACAGCCCCAGCATTTT. V and J are TRBV19 and TRBJ1-5; 8 bases fit TRBD1. There are 12 residues in the CDR3. Germline CDR1 and CDR2: LNHDA and SQIVND (reference sequence). V trimming: 9 bases; J trimming: 7 bases; junction bases outside the gene matches: 5.

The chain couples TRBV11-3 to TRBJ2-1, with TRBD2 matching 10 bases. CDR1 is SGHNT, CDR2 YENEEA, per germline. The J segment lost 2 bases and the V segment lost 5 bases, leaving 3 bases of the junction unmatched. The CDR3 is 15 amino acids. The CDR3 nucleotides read TGTGCCAGCAGCGTAAGCGGGGGGGCCTACAATGAGCAGTTCTTC. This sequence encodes CASSVSGGAYNEQFF.

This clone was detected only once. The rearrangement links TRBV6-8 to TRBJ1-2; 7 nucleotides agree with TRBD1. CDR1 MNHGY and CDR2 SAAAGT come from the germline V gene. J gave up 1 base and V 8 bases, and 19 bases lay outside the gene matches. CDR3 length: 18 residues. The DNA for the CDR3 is TGTGCCAGCCGAGGAATGGGACTGCCTACAGGGGATAACTATGGCTACACCTTC. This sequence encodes CASRGMGLPTGDNYGYTF.

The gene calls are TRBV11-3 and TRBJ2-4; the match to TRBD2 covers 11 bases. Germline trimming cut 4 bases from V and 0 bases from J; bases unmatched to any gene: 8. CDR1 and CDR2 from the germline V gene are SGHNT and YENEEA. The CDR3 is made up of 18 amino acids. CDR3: CASSWGLAVGLAKNIQYF. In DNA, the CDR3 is TGTGCCAGCAGCTGGGGACTAGCGGTTGGTCTAGCCAAAAACATTCAGTACTTC.

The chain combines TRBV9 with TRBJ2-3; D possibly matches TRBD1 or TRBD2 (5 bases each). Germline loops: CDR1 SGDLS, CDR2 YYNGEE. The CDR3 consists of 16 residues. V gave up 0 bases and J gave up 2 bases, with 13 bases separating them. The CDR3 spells CASSVAVGGTTDTQYF. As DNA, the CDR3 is TGTGCCAGCAGCGTAGCGGTTGGGGGAACCACAGATACGCAGTATTTT.

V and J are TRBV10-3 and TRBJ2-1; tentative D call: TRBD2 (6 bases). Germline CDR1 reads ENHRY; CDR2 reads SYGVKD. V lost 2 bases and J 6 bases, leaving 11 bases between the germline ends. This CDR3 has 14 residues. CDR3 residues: CAISENRDSNEQFF. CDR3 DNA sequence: TGTGCCATCAGTGAGAACCGGGACTCCAATGAGCAGTTCTTC.

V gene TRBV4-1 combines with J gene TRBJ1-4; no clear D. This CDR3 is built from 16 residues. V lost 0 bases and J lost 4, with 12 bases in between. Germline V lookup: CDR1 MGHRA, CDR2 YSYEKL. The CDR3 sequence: CASSQDPAGYNEKLFF. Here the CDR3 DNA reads TGCGCCAGCAGCCAAGACCCAGCGGGATATAATGAAAAACTGTTTTTT.

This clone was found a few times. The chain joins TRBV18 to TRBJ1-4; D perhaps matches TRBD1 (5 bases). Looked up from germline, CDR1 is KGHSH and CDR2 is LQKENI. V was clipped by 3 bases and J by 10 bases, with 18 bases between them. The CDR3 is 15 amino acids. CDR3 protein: CASSPQGGGVGKLFF. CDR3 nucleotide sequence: TGTGCCAGCTCACCCCAGGGTGGAGGTGTGGGAAAACTGTTTTTT.

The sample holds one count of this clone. The CDR3 DNA follows: TGCGCCAGCAGCCAAGGGGGCTACAGGGTGACCGGGGAGCTGTTTTTT. Residues: CASSQGGYRVTGELFF. This sequence joins TRBV1 and TRBJ2-2; whether TRBD1, the table's D call, matches the DNA was not checked. TRBV1 is assigned pseudogene status. CDR3 length: 16 amino acids.

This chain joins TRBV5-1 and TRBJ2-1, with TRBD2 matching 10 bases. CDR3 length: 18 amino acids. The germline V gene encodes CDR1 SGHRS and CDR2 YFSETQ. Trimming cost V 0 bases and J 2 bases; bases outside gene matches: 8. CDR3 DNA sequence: TGCGCCAGCAGCTTGGTTTCTAGCGGGGGTGATACCTACAATGAGCAGTTCTTC. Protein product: CASSLVSSGGDTYNEQFF.

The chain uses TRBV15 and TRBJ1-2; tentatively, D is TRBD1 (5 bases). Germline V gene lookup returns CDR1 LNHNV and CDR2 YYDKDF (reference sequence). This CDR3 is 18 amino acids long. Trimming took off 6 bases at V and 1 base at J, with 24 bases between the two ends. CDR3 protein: CATSTGWDSGIVNYGYTF. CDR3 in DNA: TGTGCCACCAGTACTGGTTGGGACTCGGGCATAGTTAACTATGGCTACACCTTC. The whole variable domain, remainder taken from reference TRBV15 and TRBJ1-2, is DAMVIQNPRYQVTQFGKPVTLSCSQTLNHNVMYWYQQKSSQAPKLLFHYYDKDFNNEADTPDNFQSRRPNTSFCFLDIRSPGLGDTAMYLCATSTGWDSGIVNYGYTFGSGTRLTVV.

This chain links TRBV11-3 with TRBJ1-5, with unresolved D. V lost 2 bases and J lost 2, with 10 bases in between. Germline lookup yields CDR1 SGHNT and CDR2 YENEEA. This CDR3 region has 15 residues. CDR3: CASSLYGLGNQPQHF. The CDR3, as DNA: TGTGCCAGCAGCTTATACGGTTTGGGCAATCAGCCCCAGCATTTT.

The CDR3 is CASSYSIGGEQYF. CDR3 DNA sequence: TGTGCCAGCAGTTACTCGATAGGGGGCGAGCAGTACTTC. The chain recombines TRBV6-8 with TRBJ2-7, with a tentative D call TRBD1 (6 bases). The germline V gene has CDR1 MNHGY and CDR2 SAAAGT. CDR3 size: 13 residues. With 0 bases removed from V and 6 bases from J, the gap between germline ends came to 9 bases.

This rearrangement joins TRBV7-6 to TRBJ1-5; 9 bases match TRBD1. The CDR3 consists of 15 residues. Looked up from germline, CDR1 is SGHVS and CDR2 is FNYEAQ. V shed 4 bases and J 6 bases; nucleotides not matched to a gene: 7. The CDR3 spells CASSSGTGFGQPQHF. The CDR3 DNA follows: TGTGCCAGCAGCTCAGGGACAGGGTTTGGTCAGCCCCAGCATTTT.

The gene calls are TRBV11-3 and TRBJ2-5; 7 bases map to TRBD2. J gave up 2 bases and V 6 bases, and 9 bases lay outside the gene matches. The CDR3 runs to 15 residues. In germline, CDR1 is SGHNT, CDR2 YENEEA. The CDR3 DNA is TGTGCCAGCAGTCCGGGGGGAACGGGGCAAGAGACCCAGTACTTC. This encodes CASSPGGTGQETQYF.

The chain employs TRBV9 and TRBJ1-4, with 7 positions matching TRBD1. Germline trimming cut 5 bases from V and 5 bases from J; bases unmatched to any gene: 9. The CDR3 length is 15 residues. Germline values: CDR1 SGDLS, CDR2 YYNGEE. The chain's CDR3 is CASSFPGTANEKLFF. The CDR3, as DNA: TGTGCCAGCAGTTTCCCTGGGACAGCAAATGAAAAACTGTTTTTT.

Here the CDR3 DNA reads TGTGCCAGCAGTTACTCTTCCTTATGGAGTGGCTACACCTTC. It specifies CASSYSSLWSGYTF. V gene TRBV6-8 combines with J gene TRBJ1-2; D remains ambiguous. Trimming left V 0 bases short and J 7 bases short, with 12 bases between. This CDR3 has 14 amino acids. Germline CDR1 reads MNHGY; CDR2 reads SAAAGT.

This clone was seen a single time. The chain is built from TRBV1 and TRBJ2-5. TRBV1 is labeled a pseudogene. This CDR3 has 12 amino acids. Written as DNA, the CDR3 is TGCGCCAGCAGCCAAGGATGGACCACCCAGTACTTC. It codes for CASSQGWTTQYF.

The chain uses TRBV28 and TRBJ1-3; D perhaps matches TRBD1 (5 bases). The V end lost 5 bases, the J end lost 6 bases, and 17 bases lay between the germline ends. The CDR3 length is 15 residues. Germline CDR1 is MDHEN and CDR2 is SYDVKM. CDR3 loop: CASSPWSGPENTIYF. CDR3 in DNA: TGTGCCAGCAGTCCCTGGTCGGGACCAGAAAACACCATATATTTT.

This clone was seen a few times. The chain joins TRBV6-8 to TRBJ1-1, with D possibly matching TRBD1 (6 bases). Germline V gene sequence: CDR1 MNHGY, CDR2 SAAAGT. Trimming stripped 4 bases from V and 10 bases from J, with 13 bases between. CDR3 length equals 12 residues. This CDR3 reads CASSSTGLRAFF. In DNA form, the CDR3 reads TGTGCCAGCAGTTCCACAGGGCTAAGAGCTTTCTTT.

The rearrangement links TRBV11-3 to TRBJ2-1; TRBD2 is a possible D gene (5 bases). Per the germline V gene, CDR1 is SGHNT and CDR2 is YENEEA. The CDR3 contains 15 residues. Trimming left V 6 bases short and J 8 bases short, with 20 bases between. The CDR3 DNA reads TGTGCCAGCAGGTTCGGGATCGGGAAGGATGATGAGCAGTTCTTC. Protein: CASRFGIGKDDEQFF.

The CDR3 reads CASSPTRGSNSPLHF. The CDR3 nucleotides are TGCGCCAGCAGCCCGACCCGGGGATCGAATTCACCCCTCCACTTT. The V call is TRBV5-1, the J call TRBJ1-6; D is ambiguous. CDR3 length: 15 residues. Germline V gene lookup returns CDR1 SGHRS and CDR2 YFSETQ. V was trimmed by 4 bases and J by 7 bases, leaving 15 bases between them.